This TCR beta chain emerged from a study of T cells in Graves' hyperthyroidism and ophthalmopathy. Whole-study findings and limits: Through a model of 13 V-J features, ophthalmopathy was separated from stable hyperthyroidism.

In this sample, this clonotype turned up a few times. Its antigen is not known. RNA transcripts served as the template for amplifying TCR beta CDR3 regions. A set of HTBI primers served as the primers for a first-round RT-PCR of the TCR CDR3. Via MiXCR, TCRdb re-called the multiplex PCR reads, giving one row per CDR3 protein. Of 700,000 or so distinct CDR3 sequences listed, roughly 17% are singletons. The CDR3 is 15 amino acids. Trimming took off 6 bases at V and 1 base at J, with 13 bases between the two ends. The V gene is TRBV12-3 or TRBV12-4, the J gene TRBJ2-4, with D tentatively TRBD1 (6 bases). Specimen: blood. The TCR comes from a man between 18 and 35 years old with Graves' hyperthyroidism. CDR3 in amino acids: CASSTGLSAKNIQYF. In DNA, the CDR3 is TGTGCCAGCAGCACAGGGCTTTCGGCCAAAAACATTCAGTACTTC.